Below, 26 T cell receptor beta chains from the same sample are listed, as sequenced in a study of PD-1 blockade in mismatch repair-deficient tumors. Sequencing used immunoSEQ multiplex PCR; TCRdb keeps in-frame clones, though not all of them. Of 30,000 to 40,000 clones in the sample, approximately 80% were seen once. Sequencing was performed on PBMCs, taken less than 7 weeks after starting pembrolizumab. These receptors originate from an adult with mismatch repair-deficient cancer.

The chain couples TRBV7-6 to TRBJ1-6, with unresolved D. This CDR3 has 12 residues. Trimming shortened V by 5 bases and J by 3 bases, and 2 bases separated the two germline ends. Germline V gene data show CDR1 as SGHVS and CDR2 as FNYEAQ. For the CDR3, the DNA is TGTGCCAGCAGCCACTATAATTCACCCCTCCACTTT. Its translation is CASSHYNSPLHF.

V and J are TRBV5-4 and TRBJ2-7; the D is unclear. Germline CDR1 SGHNT, CDR2 YYREEE (reference sequence). The CDR3 consists of 12 residues. V was pared by 0 bases and J by 5 bases, with 6 bases between. The CDR3 DNA is TGTGCCAGCAGCTTGGGAAACAACGAGCAGTACTTC. It is translated as CASSLGNNEQYF. The full variable domain, with the rest looked up from reference TRBV5-4 and TRBJ2-7, is ETGVTQSPTHLIKTRGQQVTLRCSSQSGHNTVSWYQQALGQGPQFIFQYYREEENGRGNFPPRFSGLQFPNYSSELNVNALELDDSALYLCASSLGNNEQYFGPGTRLTVT.

The chain joins TRBV27 to TRBJ2-7; tentative D call: TRBD1 (5 bases). This CDR3 contains 12 residues. Germline V gene lookup returns CDR1 MNHEY and CDR2 SMNVEV (reference sequence). Between the trimmed V and J ends, which lost 7 bases and 0 bases, there was a span of 7 bases. The CDR3 coding sequence is TGTGCCAGCAAGACAGACTCCTACGAGCAGTACTTC. Protein product: CASKTDSYEQYF.

V and J are TRBV30 and TRBJ2-3; 11 bases agree with TRBD2. This CDR3 has 14 residues. V lost 7 bases and J lost 2; bases outside the gene matches: 5. Germline V lookup: CDR1 GTSNPN, CDR2 SVGIG (reference sequence). The CDR3 spells CASPLAGVTDTQYF. The CDR3 DNA reads as TGTGCCTCCCCACTAGCGGGAGTCACAGATACGCAGTATTTT.

This clone was observed a handful of times. This chain uses TRBV4-1 with TRBJ1-2; 8 nucleotides agree with TRBD1. The CDR3 is made up of 16 amino acids. Germline CDR1 is MGHRA and CDR2 is YSYEKL. The ends lost 2 bases at V and 4 bases at J; junction bases unmatched: 9. The CDR3 here is CASSQPGQAEFYGYTF. In nucleotides, the CDR3 is TGCGCCAGCAGCCAACCGGGACAGGCCGAGTTCTATGGCTACACCTTC.

The table lists this clone with a few counts. The genes are TRBV7-9 and TRBJ2-7; D might be TRBD1 (6 bases). Deletions cut 0 bases from V and 3 bases from J, with 15 bases between. Germline CDR1 is SEHNR and CDR2 is FQNEAQ (reference sequence). This CDR3 comprises 16 residues. The CDR3 coding sequence is TGTGCCAGCAGCTTAGCGGGGCCAGCGGACAGCTACGAGCAGTACTTC. Translation gives CASSLAGPADSYEQYF.

J is TRBJ1-2 and V is TRBV28, with 10 bases fitting TRBD1. The CDR3 is 18 amino acids. CDR1 MDHEN and CDR2 SYDVKM come from the germline V gene. The J segment lost 3 bases and the V segment lost 4 bases, leaving 14 bases of the junction unmatched. The chain's CDR3 is CASSSYDPRDRGYYGYTF. CDR3 bases: TGTGCCAGCAGTTCTTATGACCCCCGGGACAGGGGATACTATGGCTACACCTTC.

The J gene is TRBJ2-1, the V gene TRBV14; TRBD2 matches 10 bases. Germline loops: CDR1 SGHDN, CDR2 FVKESK. This CDR3 comprises 15 residues. J gave up 6 bases and V 1 base, and 3 bases lay outside the gene matches. The CDR3, as DNA: TGTGCCAGCAGCCAAGTAGCGGGAGGAACCAATGAGCAGTTCTTC. This encodes CASSQVAGGTNEQFF. Full variable domain (outside the CDR3, taken from reference TRBV14 and TRBJ2-1): EAGVTQFPSHSVIEKGQTVTLRCDPISGHDNLYWYRRVMGKEIKFLLHFVKESKQDESGMPNNRFLAERTGGTYSTLKVQPAELEDSGVYFCASSQVAGGTNEQFFGPGTRLTVL.

The V call is TRBV28, the J call TRBJ1-1, with a possible D match to TRBD1 (5 bases). Germline V lookup: CDR1 MDHEN, CDR2 SYDVKM. CDR3 length: 14 residues. Between the trimmed V and J ends, which lost 4 bases and 6 bases, there was a span of 15 bases. The CDR3 coding sequence is TGTGCCAGCAGTTACGAGACAGCGAGTCCTGAAGCTTTCTTT. This gives the protein CASSYETASPEAFF.

The chain carries TRBV5-1 and TRBJ2-3, with a tentative D call TRBD2 (6 bases). V was trimmed by 1 base and J by 6 bases, leaving 15 bases between them. Germline V gene lookup returns CDR1 SGHRS and CDR2 YFSETQ. The CDR3 is made up of 15 amino acids. CDR3 amino acids: CASSLHRGGSDTQYF. The CDR3 nucleotides read TGCGCCAGCAGCTTGCATCGGGGAGGTTCGGATACGCAGTATTTT. The whole variable domain, filled in from reference TRBV5-1 and TRBJ2-3, reads KAGVTQTPRYLIKTRGQQVTLSCSPISGHRSVSWYQQTPGQGLQFLFEYFSETQRNKGNFPGRFSGRQFSNSRSEMNVSTLELGDSALYLCASSLHRGGSDTQYFGPGTRLTVL.

The rearrangement uses TRBV11-2 and TRBJ2-1; 13 nucleotides line up with TRBD2. Looked up from germline, CDR1 is SGHAT and CDR2 is FQNNGV. The ends lost 5 bases at V and 7 bases at J; junction bases unmatched: 5. The length of the CDR3 is 15 residues. CDR3 bases: TGTGCCAGCAGCATTACTAGCGGGAGGGGGAATGAGCAGTTCTTC. Translating gives CASSITSGRGNEQFF.

This clone has just one count. This sequence joins TRBV7-3 and TRBJ1-2, with TRBD1 matching over 10 bases. Germline V CDR1 and CDR2: SGHTA, FQGTGA. With V trimmed by 5 bases and J by 8 bases, 8 bases remained unmatched. CDR3 length: 14 amino acids. DNA of the CDR3: TGTGCCAGCAGCCCGACAGGGGGCGCGAAAGGCTACACCTTC. This sequence encodes CASSPTGGAKGYTF.

The CDR3 region has the DNA TGTGCCAGCACCCCAGGGCGGTATAGCAATCAGCCCCAGCATTTT. Encoded protein: CASTPGRYSNQPQHF. This sequence joins TRBV2 and TRBJ1-5, with a tentative D call TRBD1 (5 bases). This CDR3 is 15 amino acids long. V was shortened by 7 bases and J by 0 bases, with 13 bases between the two germline ends. Germline V gene sequence: CDR1 SNHLY, CDR2 FYNNEI.

The chain employs TRBV5-5 and TRBJ1-2; D is undetermined. The CDR3 is made up of 12 amino acids. V lost 0 bases to trimming and J lost 4 bases, with 4 bases between them. Germline CDR1 SGHKS, CDR2 YYEKEE (reference sequence). CDR3 sequence (DNA): TGTGCCAGCAGCTTGGGAGTCTATGGCTACACCTTC. Translation: CASSLGVYGYTF.

V gene TRBV7-9 combines with J gene TRBJ2-5; 14 bases line up with TRBD2. Per the germline V gene, CDR1 is SEHNR and CDR2 is FQNEAQ (reference sequence). The J segment lost 7 bases and the V segment lost 11 bases, leaving 9 bases of the junction unmatched. The CDR3 is made up of 14 amino acids. This chain's CDR3 is CAAGLAGEYGTQYF. CDR3 bases: TGTGCCGCGGGACTAGCGGGAGAGTATGGGACCCAGTACTTC.

The rearrangement uses TRBV7-3 and TRBJ2-1, with 11 positions matching TRBD2. Unmatched junction bases numbered 5, after V lost 2 bases and J lost 8 bases. The CDR3 totals 15 residues. The germline V gene encodes CDR1 SGHTA and CDR2 FQGTGA. CDR3 in amino acids: CASSLLAGGRDEQFF. In nucleotides, the CDR3 is TGTGCCAGCAGCTTACTAGCGGGAGGAAGGGATGAGCAGTTCTTC.

The genes are TRBV6-6 and TRBJ1-2, with D unclear. This CDR3 has 13 residues. Germline V CDR1 and CDR2: MNHNY, SVGAGI (reference sequence). Trimming removed 6 bases from V and 6 bases from J, with 14 bases in between. CDR3: CASSPGVYNGYTF. The CDR3 region has the DNA TGTGCCAGCAGCCCCGGGGTGTATAATGGCTACACCTTC.

This clone came up once. The CDR3 DNA follows: TGTGCCAGCAGCTCGGCGGGTCCCCCCTACGAGCAGTACTTC. As protein: CASSSAGPPYEQYF. The chain couples TRBV7-3 to TRBJ2-7, with TRBD2 as a possible D gene (5 bases). Germline V gene sequence: CDR1 SGHTA, CDR2 FQGTGA. The CDR3 is 14 residues long. V was shortened by 4 bases and J by 2 bases, with 12 bases between the two germline ends.

V gene TRBV29-1 combines with J gene TRBJ1-1; the D gene is possibly TRBD1 (6 bases). This CDR3 is built from 13 residues. Looked up from germline, CDR1 is SQVTM and CDR2 is ANQGSEA. Trimming removed 2 bases at V and 4 bases at J, with 11 bases between. CDR3 in DNA: TGCAGCGTTGAAACAGGGCTGCTCACTGAAGCTTTCTTT. It translates to CSVETGLLTEAFF.

J is TRBJ2-1 and V is TRBV21-1; the table gives TRBD1 as D, unverified against the DNA. TRBV21-1 is assigned pseudogene status. This CDR3 is 15 amino acids long. The CDR3 spells CASSYRTGSYNEQFF. The CDR3 DNA follows: TGTGCCAGCAGCTACCGGACAGGCTCCTACAATGAGCAGTTCTTC.

V gene TRBV6-1 combines with J gene TRBJ2-1; a weak D match, TRBD2 (6 bases). V was pared by 6 bases and J by 9 bases, with 18 bases between. CDR1 is MNHNS, CDR2 SASEGT, per germline. The CDR3 runs to 14 residues. The CDR3 sequence is CASRPLASTSEQFF. For the CDR3, the DNA is TGTGCCAGCAGGCCACTAGCAAGTACGAGTGAGCAGTTCTTC.

CDR3 sequence: CASSPLTYNYGYTF. The CDR3 DNA follows: TGTGCCAGCAGTCCCCTGACATATAACTATGGCTACACCTTC. The rearrangement uses TRBV28 and TRBJ1-2; D unclear. CDR1 is MDHEN and CDR2 is SYDVKM in the germline V gene. V lost 5 bases, J lost 1 base, and 11 bases lay in between. The CDR3 length is 14 residues.

V gene TRBV5-1 combines with J gene TRBJ1-2; D perhaps matches TRBD1 (6 bases). The V gene lost 4 bases and the J gene lost 3 bases, with 19 bases spanning the gap. Germline V gene data show CDR1 as SGHRS and CDR2 as YFSETQ. The CDR3 length is 16 residues. The CDR3 spells CASSPRAGAKDYGYTF. CDR3 DNA sequence: TGCGCCAGCAGCCCAAGGGCGGGGGCAAAGGACTATGGCTACACCTTC.

As DNA, the CDR3 is TGTGCCGGACATAGCGGGAGCCGCACAGATACGCAGTATTTT. Residues: CAGHSGSRTDTQYF. V and J are TRBV6-1 and TRBJ2-3; 9 bases agree with TRBD2. This CDR3 contains 14 residues. Germline CDR1 MNHNS, CDR2 SASEGT. With V trimmed by 11 bases and J by 1 base, 7 bases remained unmatched.

The chain carries TRBV28 and TRBJ2-2; a possible D gene is TRBD2 (6 bases). Trimming shortened V by 4 bases and J by 8 bases, and 11 bases separated the two germline ends. CDR1 is MDHEN, CDR2 SYDVKM, per germline. This CDR3 spans 13 amino acids. CDR3 protein: CASSSGRSGELFF. CDR3 bases: TGTGCCAGCAGTTCGGGGAGGTCGGGGGAGCTGTTTTTT.

The chain uses TRBV27 and TRBJ1-2; D call uncertain. Per the germline V gene, CDR1 is MNHEY and CDR2 is SMNVEV (reference sequence). The CDR3 sequence is 11 residues long. The V and J ends lost 9 bases and 4 bases respectively, with 9 bases between them. The CDR3 spells CASGWAYGYTF. DNA for the CDR3: TGTGCCAGTGGGTGGGCCTATGGCTACACCTTC.